This T cell receptor beta chain was captured by sequencing in a study of T cells after yellow fever vaccination. Germline CDR1 and CDR2: MDHEN and SYDVKM. V was clipped by 5 bases and J by 5 bases, with 19 bases between them. CDR3 length: 16 residues. MiXCR, applied by TCRdb to the 5' RACE reads, yields one record per CDR3 protein. The data hold about 500,000 distinct CDR3 sequences, with less than 20% observed a single time. The sample holds many counts of this clonotype. The chain carries TRBV28 and TRBJ1-5; D perhaps matches TRBD1 (5 bases). Source: PBMCs, taken 5 days after the first yellow fever vaccination. The sequence was collected from a man younger than 30 who received the YFV17D yellow fever vaccine. The CDR3 DNA follows: TGTGCCAGCAGTCCTCGGGGGACGGGGACCCATCAGCCCCAGCATTTT. Protein: CASSPRGTGTHQPQHF.